The entry that follows covers one T cell receptor beta chain sequence. This CDR3 comprises 12 residues. Germline V gene data show CDR1 as PRHDT and CDR2 as FYEKMQ (reference sequence). V trimming: 5 bases; J trimming: 6 bases; junction bases outside the gene matches: 0. The data originate from a study of blood T cell repertoires in COVID-19. Looking at the study overall: Italy, Spain and the United States were the sources of the convalescent and acute COVID-19 samples. PBMCs, B-cell-depleted T cells, or T cells were the source of the cDNA or gDNA that made up the material.

In the source study's methods: Reference gene primer amplification in the assay estimated nucleated cell counts. Using immunoSEQ multiplex PCR, the repertoire was profiled, and TCRdb retains in-frame clones only, with some absent. V and J calls and clone size are as listed in that table; D and trimming were resolved from the DNA. The profile shows some 120,000 clones, roughly 71% of them singletons. This chain joins TRBV13 and TRBJ2-7; TRBD2 matches 11 bases. The sequence derives from a man older than 75 with acute or convalescent COVID-19. Input material: peripheral blood. The CDR3 sequence: CASSLAGGEQYF. DNA for the CDR3: TGTGCCAGCAGCCTAGCGGGAGGCGAGCAGTACTTC.